Shown below are 21 T cell receptor beta chains from a single sample sequenced in a study of T cell responses to AZD1222 COVID-19 vaccine. The repertoire was sequenced with immunoSEQ multiplex PCR; TCRdb's copy has only in-frame clones and lacks some. The data hold some 97,000 clones, with approximately 87% observed a single time. The sequenced sample was peripheral blood, obtained on day 0 of AZD1222 vaccination. The receptors here all came from an adult in good health.

V usage is TRBV7-9 and J usage is TRBJ1-2; 7 bases line up with TRBD1. Germline V gene sequence: CDR1 SEHNR, CDR2 FQNEAQ (reference sequence). CDR3 length equals 12 residues. V dropped 5 bases and J dropped 5; count of bases not matched to a gene: 2. CDR3 in DNA: TGTGCCAGCAGCCCGACAGGGTATGGCTACACCTTC. Its translation is CASSPTGYGYTF.

The rearrangement links TRBV29-1 to TRBJ2-5; D may correspond to TRBD1 or TRBD2 (6 bases each). The CDR3 length is 12 residues. The V and J ends lost 4 bases and 3 bases respectively, with 9 bases between them. CDR1 is SQVTM and CDR2 is ANQGSEA in the germline V gene. The CDR3 reads CSVGGAEETQYF. The CDR3, as DNA: TGCAGCGTTGGGGGGGCTGAAGAGACCCAGTACTTC.

V and J are TRBV7-2 and TRBJ1-6; D is possibly TRBD1 (5 bases). Trimming took off 1 base at V and 14 bases at J, with 12 bases between the two ends. There are 13 residues in the CDR3. The germline V gene has CDR1 SGHTA and CDR2 FQGNSA. The CDR3 region has the DNA TGTGCCAGCAGCTTAGACTCGGCGGGGGCCCTCCACTTT. Translating gives CASSLDSAGALHF.

The J gene is TRBJ1-1, the V gene TRBV12-3 or TRBV12-4; TRBD1 matches at 9 bases. CDR3 length: 13 amino acids. J lost 6 bases, V lost 8 bases, and 7 bases had no gene match. CDR3 loop: CASRTGDWSEAFF. The DNA of the CDR3 is TGTGCCAGCCGGACAGGGGACTGGTCTGAAGCTTTCTTT.

The genes are TRBV18 and TRBJ1-2; D is undetermined. The germline V and J ends were trimmed by 4 bases and 6 bases, with 6 bases remaining between them. The V gene's germline CDR1 is KGHSH and CDR2 LQKENI. The CDR3 runs to 11 residues. CDR3 nucleotides: TGTGCCAGCTCACAGCGCGATGGCTACACCTTC. Protein sequence: CASSQRDGYTF. The full variable domain, with the rest looked up from reference TRBV18 and TRBJ1-2, is NAGVMQNPRHLVRRRGQEARLRCSPMKGHSHVYWYRQLPEEGLKFMVYLQKENIIDESGMPKERFSAEFPKEGPSILRIQQVVRGDSAAYFCASSQRDGYTFGSGTRLTVV.

This clone is labeled as medium-sized (0.01 to 0.1%). The chain joins TRBV9 to TRBJ1-6; D not resolved. This CDR3 has 14 residues. V was shortened by 4 bases and J by 9 bases, with 14 bases between the two germline ends. The germline gives CDR1 SGDLS, CDR2 YYNGEE. CDR3 loop: CASSPGREGSPLHF. In DNA, the CDR3 is TGTGCCAGCAGCCCCGGGAGGGAGGGTTCACCCCTCCACTTT.

V is TRBV30 and J is TRBJ1-1, with a tentative D call TRBD1 (5 bases). The germline V gene encodes CDR1 GTSNPN and CDR2 SVGIG (reference sequence). Trimming took off 0 bases at V and 7 bases at J, with 18 bases between the two ends. The CDR3 has 15 residues. The CDR3 protein is CAWSVRGRDGNEAFF. The CDR3 DNA sequence: TGTGCCTGGAGTGTACGAGGGAGGGACGGTAATGAAGCTTTCTTT.

The chain carries TRBV3-1 (or the pseudogene TRBV3-2) and TRBJ1-1; 8 bases map to TRBD1. Trimming took 1 base from V and 8 from J; bases not matched to a gene: 9. Germline V gene lookup returns CDR1 LGHDT and CDR2 YNNKEL (reference sequence). The CDR3 spans 15 residues. CDR3 protein: CASSQGQGSVREAFF. The DNA for the CDR3 is TGTGCCAGCAGCCAAGGACAGGGGTCCGTGAGGGAAGCTTTCTTT.

This sequence joins TRBV6-6 and TRBJ2-2; possible D gene TRBD2, 5 bases. CDR1 and CDR2 (germline): MNHNY, SVGAGI (reference sequence). This CDR3 has 15 residues. Trimming cost V 5 bases and J 3 bases, with 13 bases left between them. CDR3 sequence: CASSRDPSHTGELFF. CDR3 bases: TGTGCCAGCAGTCGTGACCCTAGCCACACCGGGGAGCTGTTTTTT.

This clone has just one count. J is TRBJ2-2 and V is TRBV3-1 (or the pseudogene TRBV3-2); 9 bases agree with TRBD2. V dropped 1 base and J dropped 6; count of bases not matched to a gene: 3. The CDR3 spans 15 residues. Germline CDR1 is LGHDT and CDR2 is YNNKEL (reference sequence). This CDR3 is CASSQASGAPGELFF. The CDR3 DNA is TGTGCCAGCAGCCAAGCTAGCGGGGCCCCCGGGGAGCTGTTTTTT.

V gene TRBV2 combines with J gene TRBJ1-1; D is unresolved. Germline values: CDR1 SNHLY, CDR2 FYNNEI. The CDR3 extends over 11 amino acids. Trimming took off 7 bases at V and 5 bases at J, with 8 bases between the two ends. The DNA of the CDR3 is TGTGCCAGCATGATGGCAACTGAAGCTTTCTTT. Translation gives CASMMATEAFF. Together with reference TRBV2 and TRBJ1-1, the CDR3 gives the full variable domain: EPEVTQTPSHQVTQMGQEVILRCVPISNHLYFYWYRQILGQKVEFLVSFYNNEISEKSEIFDDQFSVERPDGSNFTLKIRSTKLEDSAMYFCASMMATEAFFGQGTRLTVV.

This chain uses TRBV29-1 with TRBJ2-5, with D hard to call. Trimming removed 4 bases from V and 1 base from J, with 10 bases in between. The germline V gene has CDR1 SQVTM and CDR2 ANQGSEA. There are 13 residues in the CDR3. Written as DNA, the CDR3 is TGCAGCGTTGGTCGCAGCTCCCAAGAGACCCAGTACTTC. Its protein is CSVGRSSQETQYF.

This chain links TRBV19 with TRBJ2-3; D ambiguous. The CDR3 runs 14 residues. Germline V gene lookup returns CDR1 LNHDA and CDR2 SQIVND (reference sequence). V lost 0 bases, J lost 0 bases, and 4 bases lay in between. The CDR3 DNA reads as TGTGCCAGTAGTATAGATGGGAGCACAGATACGCAGTATTTT. This sequence encodes CASSIDGSTDTQYF.

This clone was seen a single time. The CDR3 protein is CASQRAQRGDTQYF. CDR3 DNA: TGTGCCAGCCAGAGGGCCCAGCGTGGAGATACGCAGTATTTT. The V call is TRBV2, the J call TRBJ2-3; D possibly corresponds to TRBD2 (5 bases). The CDR3 is 14 amino acids. Trimming removed 8 bases at V and 5 bases at J, with 17 bases between. The V gene's germline CDR1 is SNHLY and CDR2 FYNNEI.

The chain couples TRBV25-1 to TRBJ2-7; possible D gene TRBD1, 6 bases. V was pared by 2 bases and J by 1 base, with 12 bases between. This CDR3 is 15 amino acids long. From germline, CDR1 is MGHDK and CDR2 SYGVNS. This chain's CDR3 is CASSETLGGSYEQYF. CDR3 nucleotides: TGTGCCAGCAGTGAAACTCTAGGGGGATCCTACGAGCAGTACTTC.

This chain links TRBV18 with TRBJ1-4; no reliable D call. This CDR3 has 15 residues. Deletions cut 6 bases from V and 8 bases from J, with 19 bases between. Per germline, CDR1 KGHSH and CDR2 LQKENI. The CDR3 coding sequence is TGTGCCAGCTCCCGCGGCGTCCCGGCCGGGGAAAAACTGTTTTTT. Protein: CASSRGVPAGEKLFF.

The chain recombines TRBV5-8 with TRBJ1-2; D gene ambiguous. V gave up 2 bases and J gave up 7 bases, with 12 bases separating them. The germline CDR1 and CDR2 sequences are SGHTS and YDEGEE. CDR3 length: 13 amino acids. The CDR3 DNA reads TGTGCCAGCAGCTTTACTCGGGTTTCTGGCTACACCTTC. It translates to CASSFTRVSGYTF.

This chain links TRBV6-6 with TRBJ1-3, with a possible D match to TRBD1 (6 bases). From germline, CDR1 is MNHNY and CDR2 SVGAGI (reference sequence). This CDR3 is built from 12 residues. The ends were cut back, 8 bases at V and 9 bases at J, with 14 bases in the middle. The CDR3 sequence is CASRWTDSTIYF. The CDR3 bases are TGTGCCAGCCGTTGGACAGATTCCACCATATATTTT.

The gene calls are TRBV13 and TRBJ2-5, with D tentatively TRBD1 or TRBD2 (6 bases each). V gave up 3 bases and J gave up 4 bases, with 15 bases separating them. The CDR3 contains 15 residues. Germline CDR1 and CDR2: PRHDT and FYEKMQ (reference sequence). DNA of the CDR3: TGTGCCAGCAGCTTGGGTAGGGGGGCCATAGAGACCCAGTACTTC. Translating it yields CASSLGRGAIETQYF.

V is TRBV3-1 (or the pseudogene TRBV3-2) and J is TRBJ2-1; 9 bases agree with TRBD2. V was clipped by 4 bases and J by 0 bases; unmatched bases: 1. From germline, CDR1 is LGHDT and CDR2 YNNKEL (reference sequence). This CDR3 comprises 15 residues. The CDR3 loop reads CASSRGLASYNEQFF. Written as DNA, the CDR3 is TGTGCCAGCAGCCGGGGACTAGCCTCCTACAATGAGCAGTTCTTC.

The rearrangement links TRBV19 to TRBJ2-1; 10 bases map to TRBD1. The CDR3 runs 14 residues. With 6 bases clipped from V and 7 bases from J, the junction kept 6 bases outside the gene matches. From germline, CDR1 is LNHDA and CDR2 SQIVND (reference sequence). CDR3 sequence reads: CASSWDRGGNEQFF. In DNA form, the CDR3 reads TGTGCCAGTAGCTGGGACAGGGGAGGGAATGAGCAGTTCTTC.